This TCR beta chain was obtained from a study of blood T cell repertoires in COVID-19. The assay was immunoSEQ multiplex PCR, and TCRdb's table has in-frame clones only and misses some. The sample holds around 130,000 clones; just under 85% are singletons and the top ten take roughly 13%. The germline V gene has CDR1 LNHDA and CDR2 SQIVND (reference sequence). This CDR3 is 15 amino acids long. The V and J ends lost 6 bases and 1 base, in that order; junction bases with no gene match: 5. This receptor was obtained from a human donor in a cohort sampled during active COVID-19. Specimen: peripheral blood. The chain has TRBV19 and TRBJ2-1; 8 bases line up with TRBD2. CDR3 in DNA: TGTGCCAGTAGCATGACTAGCGTATCCTACAATGAGCAGTTCTTC. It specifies CASSMTSVSYNEQFF.